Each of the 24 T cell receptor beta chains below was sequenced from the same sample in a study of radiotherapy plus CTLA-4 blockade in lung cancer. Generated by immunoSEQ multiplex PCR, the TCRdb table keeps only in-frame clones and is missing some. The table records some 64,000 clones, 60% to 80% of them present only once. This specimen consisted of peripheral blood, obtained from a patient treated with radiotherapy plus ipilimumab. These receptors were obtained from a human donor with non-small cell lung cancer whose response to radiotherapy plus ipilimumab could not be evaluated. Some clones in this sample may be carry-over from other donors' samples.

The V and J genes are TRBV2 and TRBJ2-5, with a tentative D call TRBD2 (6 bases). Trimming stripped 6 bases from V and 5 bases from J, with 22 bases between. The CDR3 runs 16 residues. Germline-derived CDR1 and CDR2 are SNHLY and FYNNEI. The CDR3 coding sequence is TGTGCCAGCAGCACCGGGACTGACACCACCGCGGAGACCCAGTACTTC. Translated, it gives CASSTGTDTTAETQYF.

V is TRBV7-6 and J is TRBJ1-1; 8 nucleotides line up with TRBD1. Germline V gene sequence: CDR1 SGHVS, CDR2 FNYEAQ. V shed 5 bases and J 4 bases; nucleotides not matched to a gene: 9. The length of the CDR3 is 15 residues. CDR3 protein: CASSRLQGASTEAFF. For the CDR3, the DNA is TGTGCCAGCAGCCGCCTTCAGGGGGCAAGCACTGAAGCTTTCTTT.

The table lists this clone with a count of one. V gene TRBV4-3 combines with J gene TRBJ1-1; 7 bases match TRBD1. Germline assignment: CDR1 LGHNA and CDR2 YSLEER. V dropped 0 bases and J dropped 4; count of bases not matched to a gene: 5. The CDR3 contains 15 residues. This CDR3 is CASSQDLSGGTEAFF. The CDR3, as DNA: TGCGCCAGCAGCCAAGATCTGTCAGGGGGCACTGAAGCTTTCTTT.

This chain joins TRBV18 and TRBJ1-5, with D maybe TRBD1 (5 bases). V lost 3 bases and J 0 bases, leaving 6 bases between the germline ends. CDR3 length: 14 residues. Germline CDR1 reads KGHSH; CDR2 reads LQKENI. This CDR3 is CASSPTDSNQPQHF. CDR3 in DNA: TGTGCCAGCTCACCGACAGATAGCAATCAGCCCCAGCATTTT.

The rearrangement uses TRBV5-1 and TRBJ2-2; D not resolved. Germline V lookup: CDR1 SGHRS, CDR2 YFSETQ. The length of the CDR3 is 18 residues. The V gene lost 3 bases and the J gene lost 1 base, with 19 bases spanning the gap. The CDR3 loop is CASSSPLAVRLNTGELFF. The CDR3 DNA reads TGCGCCAGCAGCTCCCCCCTCGCGGTCAGACTGAACACCGGGGAGCTGTTTTTT.

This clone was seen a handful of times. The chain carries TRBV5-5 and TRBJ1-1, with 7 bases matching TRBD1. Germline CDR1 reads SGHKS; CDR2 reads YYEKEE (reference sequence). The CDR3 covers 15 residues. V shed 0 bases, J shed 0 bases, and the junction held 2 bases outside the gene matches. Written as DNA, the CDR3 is TGTGCCAGCAGCTTGGGACAGGGTATGAACACTGAAGCTTTCTTT. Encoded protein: CASSLGQGMNTEAFF.

The CDR3 reads CASRRRGGTEAFF. CDR3 DNA sequence: TGTGCCAGCAGGCGCAGGGGCGGCACTGAAGCTTTCTTT. This chain uses TRBV6-5 with TRBJ1-1; D perhaps matches TRBD1 (6 bases). From germline, CDR1 is MNHEY and CDR2 SVGAGI. This CDR3 spans 13 amino acids. Trimming left V 6 bases short and J 4 bases short, with 12 bases between.

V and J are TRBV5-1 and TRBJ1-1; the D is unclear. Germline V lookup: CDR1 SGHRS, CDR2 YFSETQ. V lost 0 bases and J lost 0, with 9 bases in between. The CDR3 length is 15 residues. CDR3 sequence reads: CASSLGAAMNTEAFF. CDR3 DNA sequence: TGCGCCAGCAGCTTGGGGGCAGCCATGAACACTGAAGCTTTCTTT.

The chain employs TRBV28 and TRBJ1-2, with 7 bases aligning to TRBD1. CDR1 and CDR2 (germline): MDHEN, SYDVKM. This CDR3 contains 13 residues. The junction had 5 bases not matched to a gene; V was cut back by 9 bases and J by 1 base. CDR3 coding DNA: TGTGCCAGTTCACAGGGGATTAACTATGGCTACACCTTC. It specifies CASSQGINYGYTF.

The CDR3 DNA is TGTGCCAGCAGCTTGGGGGGGACAGCAACCTACGAGCAGTACTTC. Its translation: CASSLGGTATYEQYF. The rearrangement joins TRBV5-6 to TRBJ2-7, with 7 bases fitting TRBD1. This CDR3 has 15 amino acids. Germline V gene data show CDR1 as SGHDT and CDR2 as YYEEEE. The J segment lost 2 bases and the V segment lost 0 bases, leaving 5 bases of the junction unmatched.

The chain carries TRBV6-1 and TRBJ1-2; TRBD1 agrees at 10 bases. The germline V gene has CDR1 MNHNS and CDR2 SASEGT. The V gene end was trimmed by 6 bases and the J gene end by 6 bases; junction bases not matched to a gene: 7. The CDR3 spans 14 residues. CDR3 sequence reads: CASSRDRGFDGYTF. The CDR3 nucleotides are TGTGCCAGCAGCAGGGACAGGGGCTTCGATGGCTACACCTTC.

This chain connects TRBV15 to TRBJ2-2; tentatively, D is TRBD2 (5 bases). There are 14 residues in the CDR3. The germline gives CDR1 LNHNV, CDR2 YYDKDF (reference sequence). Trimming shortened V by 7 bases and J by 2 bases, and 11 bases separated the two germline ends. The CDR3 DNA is TGTGCCACCACGGGGAGTTTAAACACCGGGGAGCTGTTTTTT. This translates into CATTGSLNTGELFF.

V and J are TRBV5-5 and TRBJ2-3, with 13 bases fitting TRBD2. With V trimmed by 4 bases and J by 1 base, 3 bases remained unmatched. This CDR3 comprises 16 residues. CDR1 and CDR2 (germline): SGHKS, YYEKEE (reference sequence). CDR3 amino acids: CASSPGTSGGTDTQYF. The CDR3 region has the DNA TGTGCCAGCAGCCCCGGGACTAGCGGGGGCACAGATACGCAGTATTTT.

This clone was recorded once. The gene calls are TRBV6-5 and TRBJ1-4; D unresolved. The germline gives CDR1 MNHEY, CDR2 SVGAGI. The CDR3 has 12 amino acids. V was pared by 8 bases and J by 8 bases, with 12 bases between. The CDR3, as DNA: TGTGCCAGCCAATCGGTCGGGGAAAAACTGTTTTTT. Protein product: CASQSVGEKLFF.

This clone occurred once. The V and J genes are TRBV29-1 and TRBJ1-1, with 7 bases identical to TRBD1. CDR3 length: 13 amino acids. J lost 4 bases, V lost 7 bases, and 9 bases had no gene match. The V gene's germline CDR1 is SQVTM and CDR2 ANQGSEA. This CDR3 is CSGGQGDVTEAFF. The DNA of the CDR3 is TGCAGCGGAGGGCAGGGGGACGTCACTGAAGCTTTCTTT.

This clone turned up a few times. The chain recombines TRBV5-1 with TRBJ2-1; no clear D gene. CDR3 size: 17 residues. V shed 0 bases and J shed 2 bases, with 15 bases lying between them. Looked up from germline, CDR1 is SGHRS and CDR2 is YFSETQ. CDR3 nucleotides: TGCGCCAGCAGCTTGGAGTGGAGAAACTCTGCCTACAATGAGCAGTTCTTC. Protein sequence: CASSLEWRNSAYNEQFF.

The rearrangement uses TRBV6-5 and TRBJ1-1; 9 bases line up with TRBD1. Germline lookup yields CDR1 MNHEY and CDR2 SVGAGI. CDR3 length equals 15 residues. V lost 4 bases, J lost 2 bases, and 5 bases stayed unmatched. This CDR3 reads CASSLGTGINTEAFF. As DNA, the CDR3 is TGTGCCAGCAGTTTGGGGACAGGGATCAACACTGAAGCTTTCTTT.

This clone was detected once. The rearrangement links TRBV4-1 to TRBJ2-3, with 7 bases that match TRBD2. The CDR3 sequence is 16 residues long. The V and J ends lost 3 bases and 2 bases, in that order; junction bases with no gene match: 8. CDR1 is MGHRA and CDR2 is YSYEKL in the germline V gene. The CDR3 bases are TGCGCCAGCAGCCAGGGGGGGAGGGTATCCACAGATACGCAGTATTTT. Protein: CASSQGGRVSTDTQYF.

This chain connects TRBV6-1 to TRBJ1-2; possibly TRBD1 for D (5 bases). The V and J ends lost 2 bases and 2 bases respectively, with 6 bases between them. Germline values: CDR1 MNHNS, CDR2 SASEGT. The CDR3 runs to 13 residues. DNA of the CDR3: TGTGCCAGCAGTGAACCAGGGAACTATGGCTACACCTTC. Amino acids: CASSEPGNYGYTF.

This chain's CDR3 is CAWSRAGGAGVAYNEQFF. CDR3 nucleotide sequence: TGTGCCTGGAGTAGGGCAGGGGGCGCGGGGGTCGCATACAATGAGCAGTTCTTC. V gene TRBV30 combines with J gene TRBJ2-1, with D possibly matching TRBD1 (8 bases). In germline, CDR1 is GTSNPN, CDR2 SVGIG (reference sequence). The length of the CDR3 is 18 residues. V was pared by 2 bases and J by 4 bases, with 24 bases between.

Here the CDR3 reads CASSAAGETQYF. Here the CDR3 DNA reads TGTGCCAGCAGCGCCGCGGGAGAGACCCAGTACTTC. V usage is TRBV6-5 and J usage is TRBJ2-5, with D maybe TRBD2 (5 bases). Germline CDR1 reads MNHEY; CDR2 reads SVGAGI. Trimming took off 6 bases at V and 4 bases at J, with 9 bases between the two ends. The CDR3 loop spans 12 amino acids.

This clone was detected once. The CDR3 bases are TGTGCCAGCAGACCTATTGAGGGGGCGACCAAAAACATTCAGTACTTC. Protein product: CASRPIEGATKNIQYF. The chain carries TRBV27 and TRBJ2-4; 7 bases are a match to TRBD1. The CDR3 contains 16 residues. J gave up 2 bases and V 6 bases, and 10 bases lay outside the gene matches. Germline CDR1 reads MNHEY; CDR2 reads SMNVEV (reference sequence).

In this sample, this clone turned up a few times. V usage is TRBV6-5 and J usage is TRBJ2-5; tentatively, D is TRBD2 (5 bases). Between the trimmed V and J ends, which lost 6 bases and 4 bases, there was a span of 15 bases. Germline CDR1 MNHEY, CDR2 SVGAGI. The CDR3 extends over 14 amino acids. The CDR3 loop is CASSPWTGAETQYF. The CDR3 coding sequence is TGTGCCAGCAGCCCATGGACTGGAGCAGAGACCCAGTACTTC.

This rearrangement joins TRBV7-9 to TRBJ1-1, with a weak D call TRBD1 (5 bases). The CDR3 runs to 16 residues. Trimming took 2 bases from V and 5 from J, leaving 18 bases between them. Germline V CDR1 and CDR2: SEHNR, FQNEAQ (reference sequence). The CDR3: CASSLPMGGMETEAFF. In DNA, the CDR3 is TGTGCCAGCAGCTTACCGATGGGGGGGATGGAGACTGAAGCTTTCTTT.